This record covers a single T cell receptor beta chain. Its cognate antigen has yet to be identified. Base qualities are not recorded, but no much larger clone differs from it by a single base. This sample was taken from a study of long-term antiretroviral therapy in people with HIV (dated by TCRdb to the early 2020s). The study in broad terms: The earliest samples were collected approximately a decade before the 2015 WHO recommendation for immediate ART, a period when ART was typically delayed until CD4 counts fell. Whether ART initiation and durable HIV suppression were associated with changes in peripheral blood TRB repertoire composition and diversity was tested in a retrospective serial study. From some 33 adults with confirmed HIV infection, the cohort provided 192 cryopreserved PBMC samples, gathered serially across a mean of around six years (range 1-12). About 40% of the roughly 30 participants with HIV were female. No cross-contamination during QIAcube processing was seen in test extractions of a monoclonal T-cell line run alongside roughly 35 polyclonal samples. Broad study findings and their caveats: Because PBMC availability was limited, only the TCR beta chain was sequenced, with no alpha chain pairing. Narrower CDR3 length ranges were observed in HIV repertoires than in controls, and an antigen-experienced repertoire with only a slight naive shift after ART was suggested by the network structure. The samples span the years 2004 to 2017, and the ART regimens used may be less effective than current regimens. Starting ART was linked to a significant rise in TRB diversity, yet even after long-term ART the diversity remained significantly lower than in transplant donor controls. Expanded TRB clones identified before ART initiation dominated the repertoire at all time points, although this dominance fluctuated and declined in many PLHIV after ART. No data were available on ART adherence, viral resistance or therapy changes, limiting inferences about post-ART repertoire changes. Because pre-ART samples had limited cell numbers, profiling was done on unsorted PBMC rather than on sorted CD4+ and CD8+ T cells.

Inclusion was restricted to participants for whom at least one PBMC sample before ART initiation and at least two post-ART samples were available. All participants with HIV were treated in the United States of America. Cryopreserved samples of about 0.9-11 million PBMC were thawed and washed before DNA extraction. At the time of the earliest PBMC sample, participants with HIV were aged between roughly 20 and 60 years. Per participant, PBMC samples came from 1-4 timepoints prior to ART initiation and 2-8 timepoints following ART initiation, for a median of 7 samples. Serial HIV viral load, CD4+ T-cell count, ART history and demographic data were obtained for every participant. A Qiagen kit on a QIAcube was used to extract genomic DNA from unsorted PBMC, with samples processed in batches of 12. The immunoSEQ hsTCRB v3.0 assay was used at survey level resolution to sequence the TRB variable region. The targeted TRB sequencing depth was 40,000-50,000 T-cell genomes per sample. TRB libraries were pooled and sequenced on an Illumina MiSeq using a v3 150-cycle kit. Per the source publication's procedure: Repertoire analysis was performed in R inside a reproducible Nextflow workflow that covered QC, data transformation and analysis. LymphoSeq2, an R package for exploring AIRR-Seq data, was used to implement custom analyses. A handful of samples that produced fewer than 5000 total TRB sequences were removed, so 150 to 200 HIV repertoires were analyzed. Among the roughly 190 retained HIV repertoires, 55 to 60 were collected before ART initiation and around 130 after ART initiation. Repertoires were downsampled to 5000 TRB nucleotide sequences, and summary statistics were averaged over 100 downsampling iterations. TRB sequences were retained for analysis only if CDR3 regions of at least seven amino acids were present. Diversity was assessed using a clonality score derived from Shannon entropy and using the Gini coefficient. In the repertoire networks, any two of the top 5000 CDR3 amino acid sequences were connected whenever the two sequences differed by an edit distance of one. For TRB CDR3 amino acid sequences, antigen specificity groups and MHC restriction were predicted with GLIPH2. To flag known associations with CMV, EBV, HIV or tissue antigens, CDR3 amino acid sequences were compared against VDJdb and McPAS-TCR. Pre-ART, post-ART and control groups were compared with Wilcoxon signed-rank tests and Holm-Bonferroni correction. As stored in TCRdb, this immuneACCESS dataset retains in-frame rearrangements with V and J assigned. A fraction of the clones does not appear; measured against another copy, unresolved V genes explain less than half of the discrepancy, and the remainder lacks a known reason. For V, J and clone size, that table is used; D and trimming come from the DNA. The sample has roughly 29,000 clones on record, 75% to 90% of them singletons. The ten largest clones represent 5.5% to 8% of the sample.

The TCR sequence derives from a middle-aged man with HIV. This specimen consisted of unsorted PBMCs, obtained 0.3 years after starting antiretroviral therapy.

The CDR3 loop reads CASSVQDTQYF. Read as DNA, the sequence is TGTGCCAGCAGTGTACAGGATACGCAGTATTTT. The chain couples TRBV2 to TRBJ2-3; too little of a D gene remains to name it. V is pared back by 4 bases and J by 6 bases, with 5 bases lying between the germline termini. Taken from cysteine to phenylalanine, the CDR3 has 11 residues. The entry retains the CDR3 DNA only, 33 bases that are in frame from base 1. CDR1 and CDR2, per the germline V gene, are SNHLY and FYNNEI.